This passage covers 28 T cell receptor beta chains from one sample sequenced in a study of T cells in Graves' hyperthyroidism and ophthalmopathy (dated by TCRdb to between 2018 and 2021). Library construction relied on multiplex PCR. TCRdb shows the sequencer as Illumina HiSeq 2000. TCR beta CDR3 regions were amplified from RNA transcripts. For the first round of RT-PCR on the TCR CDR3, the HTBI primer set was used together with the Qiagen OneStep RT-PCR kit. In-frame beta chains were kept once TCRdb had trimmed the public reads at Q25 with fastp and called clones with MiXCR. CDR3 protein duplicates are merged, each entry listing the most common genes and DNA. This sample holds roughly 290,000 distinct CDR3 sequences; over 15% were observed only once. The leading ten clones occupy over 45% of the sample. Material for sequencing was blood. Receptors were obtained from an older woman with Graves' ophthalmopathy.

The chain is built from TRBV28 and TRBJ2-7, with 8 bases identical to TRBD1. Near its end, the DNA agrees better with TRBJ2-1, so the J call may be wrong. This CDR3 spans 15 amino acids. Germline CDR1 is MDHEN and CDR2 is SYDVKM. In DNA form, the CDR3 reads TGTGCCAGCAGACCATACTCGACAGGGGCCTACGAGCAGTTCTTC. The encoded protein is CASRPYSTGAYEQFF.

Comments on this clonotype: A single base separates this from a much larger clone, so it may be a read error. V gene TRBV18 combines with J gene TRBJ2-7, with 8 bases that match TRBD2. CDR3 length: 16 amino acids. The ends lost 1 base at V and 4 bases at J; junction bases unmatched: 9. Germline V lookup: CDR1 KGHSH, CDR2 LQKENI. The CDR3 nucleotides read TGTGCCAGCTCACCACTTCAAAGCGGGAGAGGGTACGAGCAGTACTTC. It encodes CASSPLQSGRGYEQYF. Combining the CDR3 with reference TRBV18 and TRBJ2-7 gives the whole variable domain NAGVMQNPRHLVRRRGQEARLRCSPMKGHSHVYWYRQLPEEGLKFMVYLQKENIIDESGMPKERFSAEFPKEGPSILRIQQVVRGDSAAYFCASSPLQSGRGYEQYFGPGTRLTVT.

The table lists this clonotype with a few counts. The genes are TRBV15 and TRBJ1-3, with D unresolved. The germline V gene encodes CDR1 LNHNV and CDR2 YYDKDF (reference sequence). Trimming pared 3 bases from V and 6 bases from J, leaving 9 bases between. The CDR3 has 13 residues. In DNA form, the CDR3 reads TGTGCCACCAGCAGGAAAGCTGCAAACACCATATATTTT. This sequence encodes CATSRKAANTIYF. Drawing the rest from reference TRBV15 and TRBJ1-3, the complete variable domain is DAMVIQNPRYQVTQFGKPVTLSCSQTLNHNVMYWYQQKSSQAPKLLFHYYDKDFNNEADTPDNFQSRRPNTSFCFLDIRSPGLGDTAMYLCATSRKAANTIYFGEGSWLTVV.

This clonotype was found many times. V gene TRBV10-2 combines with J gene TRBJ1-1; 12 nucleotides match TRBD1. CDR3 length equals 15 residues. From germline, CDR1 is WSHSY and CDR2 SAAADI. J was trimmed by 5 bases and V by 4 bases; bases with no gene match: 5. CDR3 amino acids: CASSGGDRGQTEAFF. As DNA, the CDR3 is TGCGCCAGCAGTGGGGGGGACAGGGGGCAAACTGAAGCTTTCTTT.

This clonotype was observed at least ten times. The rearrangement uses TRBV27 and TRBJ1-2; D ambiguous. Trimming shortened V by 8 bases and J by 0 bases, and 19 bases separated the two germline ends. This CDR3 has 16 residues. Germline CDR1 MNHEY, CDR2 SMNVEV (reference sequence). CDR3 region: CASPPWRAKTNYGYTF. DNA for the CDR3: TGTGCCAGCCCCCCATGGCGGGCTAAGACTAACTATGGCTACACCTTC.

The sample holds many counts of this clonotype. The chain uses TRBV7-2 and TRBJ2-5, with D uncertain. Germline CDR1 SGHTA, CDR2 FQGNSA. V dropped 1 base and J dropped 1 base, with 7 bases sitting between them. This CDR3 contains 14 residues. This CDR3 reads CASSLGLTQETQYF. The DNA of the CDR3 is TGTGCCAGCAGCTTAGGTCTGACCCAAGAGACCCAGTACTTC.

A word on this clonotype: The junction differs from germline at one of its ends, possibly a read error. The chain couples TRBV7-2 to TRBJ2-2; TRBD2 aligns across 13 bases. This CDR3 contains 18 residues. CDR1 SGHTA and CDR2 FQGNSA come from the germline V gene. The CDR3 DNA reads TGTGCCAGCAGCTCAGGACTAGCGGGGGAGGTTCGCACCGGGGAGCTGTCTTTT. Translation: CASSSGLAGEVRTGELSF. The full variable domain, rest sourced from reference TRBV7-2 and TRBJ2-2, is GAGVSQSPSNKVTEKGKDVELRCDPISGHTALYWYRQSLGQGLEFLIYFQGNSAPDKSGLPSDRFSAERTGGSVSTLTIQRTQQEDSAVYLCASSSGLAGEVRTGELSFGEGSRLTVL.

This clonotype was detected only a few times. This rearrangement joins TRBV5-6 to TRBJ2-7; no clear D. Deletions cut 5 bases from V and 3 bases from J, with 15 bases between. Per germline, CDR1 SGHDT and CDR2 YYEEEE. The length of the CDR3 is 14 residues. The DNA for the CDR3 is TGTGCCAGCAGGACAAGGGCCGTCGACTACGAGCAGTACTTC. It specifies CASRTRAVDYEQYF.

This clonotype was detected ten times or more. V is TRBV7-2 and J is TRBJ1-4; TRBD1 is a possible D gene (5 bases). The CDR3 has 13 amino acids. CDR1 is SGHTA, CDR2 FQGNSA, per germline. V gave up 3 bases and J gave up 8 bases, with 10 bases separating them. The CDR3 region has the DNA TGTGCCAGCAGCTTCCAGGGTAACGAAAAACTGTTTTTT. Protein product: CASSFQGNEKLFF.

This clonotype has at least ten counts. The chain recombines TRBV27 with TRBJ2-7; 9 bases are shared with TRBD1. This CDR3 has 15 amino acids. The V segment lost 6 bases and the J segment 0 bases; nucleotides outside the gene matches: 6. The germline gives CDR1 MNHEY, CDR2 SMNVEV (reference sequence). CDR3 bases: TGTGCCAGCAGATCCGGGACAGGGAGCTCCTACGAGCAGTACTTC. Its protein is CASRSGTGSSYEQYF.

This clonotype has a single count. This sequence joins TRBV15 and TRBJ2-7; perhaps TRBD1 as D (6 bases). The germline V and J ends were trimmed by 6 bases and 2 bases, with 14 bases remaining between them. The CDR3 has 14 amino acids. Germline loops: CDR1 LNHNV, CDR2 YYDKDF (reference sequence). The CDR3 coding sequence is TGTGCCACCAGTCCGGACAGTGCTCCCTACGAGCAGTACTTC. As protein: CATSPDSAPYEQYF.

V is TRBV7-2 and J is TRBJ1-3, with 8 bases aligning to TRBD1. The CDR3 consists of 15 residues. Germline CDR1 reads SGHTA; CDR2 reads FQGNSA. With 8 bases clipped from V and 1 base from J, the junction kept 7 bases outside the gene matches. The CDR3, as DNA: TGTGCCAGCCAGGAGGACAGGGTATCTGGAAACACCATATATTTT. This translates into CASQEDRVSGNTIYF.

With regard to this clonotype: A much more abundant neighbour one base away suggests this may be a read error. The V gene is TRBV7-2, the J gene TRBJ1-1; D unclear. The CDR3 is 12 residues long. Trimming pared 4 bases from V and 3 bases from J, leaving 6 bases between. Germline V gene lookup returns CDR1 SGHTA and CDR2 FQGNSA. CDR3 nucleotide sequence: TGTGCCAGCAGCTCCTCCCACACTGAAGCTTTCTTT. It codes for CASSSSHTEAFF.

Notes on this clonotype: A read error may explain this, as a much larger clone is one base away. The gene calls are TRBV28 and TRBJ2-1, with D possibly matching TRBD2 (5 bases). The CDR3 totals 14 residues. Between the trimmed V and J ends, which lost 3 bases and 11 bases, there was a span of 17 bases. In germline, CDR1 is MDHEN, CDR2 SYDVKM. DNA of the CDR3: TGTGCCAGCAGTTTTTTGAGCGGTGACGGGAAGCAGTTCTTC. Protein product: CASSFLSGDGKQFF.

This clonotype was seen repeatedly, ten times or more. The chain joins TRBV20-1 to TRBJ2-7, with a possible D match to TRBD2 (5 bases). The CDR3 has 11 amino acids. Trimming removed 4 bases from V and 6 bases from J, with 10 bases in between. Germline V CDR1 and CDR2: DFQATT, SNEGSKA (reference sequence). The CDR3 DNA reads as TGCAGTGCTACCCTAGCCCTCGAGCAGTACTTC. Its translation is CSATLALEQYF.

This clonotype was observed a handful of times. The chain joins TRBV28 to TRBJ1-3; D call uncertain. V lost 5 bases and J lost 5, with 10 bases in between. This CDR3 is built from 13 residues. Germline V gene sequence: CDR1 MDHEN, CDR2 SYDVKM. In DNA form, the CDR3 reads TGTGCCAGCAGTGTCCCACAGAGAAACACCATATATTTT. It codes for CASSVPQRNTIYF.

This clonotype appeared many times. The V and J genes are TRBV27 and TRBJ1-2; D call uncertain. This CDR3 has 13 residues. The V and J ends lost 3 bases and 8 bases respectively, with 13 bases between them. CDR1 MNHEY and CDR2 SMNVEV come from the germline V gene (reference sequence). The CDR3 protein is CASSFKIAMGYTF. The CDR3 nucleotides read TGTGCCAGCAGTTTTAAGATTGCGATGGGCTACACCTTC.

The CDR3 DNA reads TGCAGCGTTCCAGGGGGCTATGGCTACACCTTC. It translates to CSVPGGYGYTF. This sequence joins TRBV29-1 and TRBJ1-2, with 7 bases lining up with TRBD1. CDR1 and CDR2 (germline): SQVTM, ANQGSEA. Germline trimming cut 5 bases from V and 4 bases from J; bases unmatched to any gene: 1. CDR3 size: 11 residues.

This clonotype occurred many times. The chain joins TRBV28 to TRBJ1-2; the match to TRBD1 covers 7 bases. The CDR3 totals 16 residues. CDR1 and CDR2 (germline): MDHEN, SYDVKM. Unmatched junction bases numbered 13, after V lost 7 bases and J lost 2 bases. The CDR3 DNA reads TGTGCCAGCACATCAATTTCAGGGGGTGGGAACTATGGCTACACCTTC. Residues: CASTSISGGGNYGYTF.

This clonotype was recorded many times. The genes are TRBV11-2 and TRBJ1-1, with TRBD1 matching over 8 bases. This CDR3 contains 14 residues. V lost 2 bases and J lost 4; bases outside the gene matches: 3. The germline CDR1 and CDR2 sequences are SGHAT and FQNNGV. The CDR3 nucleotides read TGTGCCAGCAGCTTACCAACAGGGGGCACTGAAGCTTTCTTT. Translated: CASSLPTGGTEAFF.

This clonotype has more than one count but fewer than ten. This rearrangement joins TRBV5-1 to TRBJ1-1, with TRBD1 as a possible D gene (5 bases). Per the germline V gene, CDR1 is SGHRS and CDR2 is YFSETQ. Trimming removed 3 bases from V and 4 bases from J, with 13 bases in between. The CDR3 is 14 amino acids. The CDR3 spells CASSSGGEVTEAFF. The CDR3 bases are TGCGCCAGCAGCTCGGGGGGGGAAGTCACTGAAGCTTTCTTT.

This clonotype was seen a handful of times. V gene TRBV10-3 combines with J gene TRBJ1-1; 7 nucleotides match TRBD1. The CDR3 length is 13 residues. Germline values: CDR1 ENHRY, CDR2 SYGVKD. J gave up 2 bases and V 10 bases, and 7 bases lay outside the gene matches. CDR3 sequence: CATQGGSNTEAFF. The CDR3 DNA follows: TGTGCCACCCAGGGGGGCTCCAACACTGAAGCTTTCTTT.

This clonotype showed up many times. The chain recombines TRBV27 with TRBJ1-2; 7 nucleotides line up with TRBD1. The CDR3 extends over 13 amino acids. Germline V gene sequence: CDR1 MNHEY, CDR2 SMNVEV (reference sequence). V lost 6 bases to trimming and J lost 7 bases; unmatched junction nucleotides: 8. The CDR3 coding sequence is TGTGCCAGCAGATATGACAGGGCCGGTGGCTACACCTTC. Its protein is CASRYDRAGGYTF.

This clonotype came up many times. DNA for the CDR3: TGCGCCAGCAGTGGAATAGCGGGGAATGAGCAGTTCTTC. Protein product: CASSGIAGNEQFF. The chain has TRBV5-1 and TRBJ2-1; 8 bases are shared with TRBD2. The trim removed 5 bases at V and 7 bases at J, leaving 5 bases unmatched. The length of the CDR3 is 13 residues. Germline V gene sequence: CDR1 SGHRS, CDR2 YFSETQ.

This sequence joins TRBV28 and TRBJ1-5; the D gene is possibly TRBD1 (5 bases). Germline values: CDR1 MDHEN, CDR2 SYDVKM. The ends were cut back, 8 bases at V and 4 bases at J, with 15 bases in the middle. This CDR3 comprises 14 residues. The CDR3 DNA follows: TGTGCCAGCTGTAGTGGGGGGGGGAATCAGCCCCAGCATTTT. Its protein product is CASCSGGGNQPQHF.

This clonotype was recorded many times. The V call is TRBV28, the J call TRBJ2-5, with D unclear. There are 17 residues in the CDR3. Trimming pared 3 bases from V and 3 bases from J, leaving 20 bases between. Germline CDR1 and CDR2: MDHEN and SYDVKM. The CDR3: CASSLADAPGAKETQYF. CDR3 nucleotide sequence: TGTGCCAGCAGTTTGGCCGATGCACCGGGTGCCAAAGAGACCCAGTACTTC.

The table lists this clonotype with many counts. The chain carries TRBV28 and TRBJ2-7; 9 bases agree with TRBD1. CDR1 is MDHEN, CDR2 SYDVKM, per germline. With V trimmed by 5 bases and J by 2 bases, 7 bases remained unmatched. This CDR3 is built from 15 residues. CDR3 amino acids: CASSVPGQGAYEQYF. CDR3 bases: TGTGCCAGCAGTGTACCGGGACAGGGCGCCTACGAGCAGTACTTC. Complete variable domain (other parts from reference TRBV28 and TRBJ2-7): DVKVTQSSRYLVKRTGEKVFLECVQDMDHENMFWYRQDPGLGLRLIYFSYDVKMKEKGDIPEGYSVSREKKERFSLILESASTNQTSMYLCASSVPGQGAYEQYFGPGTRLTVT.

Here the CDR3 reads CASSRPEGLAGDEQFF. The CDR3 nucleotides are TGTGCCAGCAGTAGACCAGAGGGACTAGCGGGGGATGAGCAGTTCTTC. This rearrangement joins TRBV28 to TRBJ2-1; 14 bases agree with TRBD2. V lost 5 bases, J lost 8 bases, and 8 bases stayed unmatched. Germline-derived CDR1 and CDR2 are MDHEN and SYDVKM. The CDR3 is 16 amino acids.